The 13 T cell receptor beta chains below come from one sample, sequenced in a study of blood T cell repertoires in COVID-19. The method was immunoSEQ multiplex PCR; TCRdb's version includes in-frame clones alone and lacks a portion of them. The sample has about 62,000 clones, around 87% seen once. The specimen sequenced was peripheral blood. Receptors were obtained from an older woman with COVID-19, enrolled during active disease.

The chain couples TRBV6-5 to TRBJ2-1; D remains unclear. The length of the CDR3 is 13 residues. In germline, CDR1 is MNHEY, CDR2 SVGAGI. Trimming took off 2 bases at V and 8 bases at J, with 10 bases between the two ends. The CDR3 reads CASSYRFRDEQFF. In DNA, the CDR3 is TGTGCCAGCAGTTACAGGTTTCGGGATGAGCAGTTCTTC.

This sequence joins TRBV14 and TRBJ1-2; D remains ambiguous. Trimming took 1 base from V and 7 from J, leaving 13 bases between them. The CDR3 loop spans 14 amino acids. In germline, CDR1 is SGHDN, CDR2 FVKESK. The CDR3 here is CASSQGRATAGYTF. CDR3 in DNA: TGTGCCAGCAGCCAAGGGAGGGCCACAGCTGGCTACACCTTC.

This chain uses TRBV6-2 or TRBV6-3 with TRBJ1-5; tentatively, D is TRBD1 (5 bases). The CDR3 is made up of 15 amino acids. V was trimmed by 2 bases and J by 1 base, leaving 9 bases between them. The germline V gene has CDR1 MNHEY and CDR2 SVGEGT. The CDR3 protein is CASSYRRQSNQPQHF. The CDR3 DNA is TGTGCCAGCAGTTACAGGCGACAGAGCAATCAGCCCCAGCATTTT.

This chain connects TRBV30 to TRBJ2-7, with D possibly matching TRBD1 (6 bases). The germline V and J ends were trimmed by 3 bases and 2 bases, with 8 bases remaining between them. Germline V gene lookup returns CDR1 GTSNPN and CDR2 SVGIG (reference sequence). The CDR3 covers 12 residues. As DNA, the CDR3 is TGTGCCTGGAGACAGGGCACCTACGAGCAGTACTTC. The encoded protein is CAWRQGTYEQYF.

The chain carries TRBV7-6 and TRBJ1-5, with 7 positions matching TRBD1. The CDR3 totals 13 residues. Germline CDR1 and CDR2: SGHVS and FNYEAQ. The J segment lost 4 bases and the V segment lost 5 bases, leaving 2 bases of the junction unmatched. CDR3 sequence: CASSIQGNQPQHF. In nucleotides, the CDR3 is TGTGCCAGCAGCATACAGGGGAATCAGCCCCAGCATTTT.

This sequence joins TRBV6-5 and TRBJ1-2; D is ambiguous. The germline V and J ends were trimmed by 5 bases and 1 base, with 5 bases remaining between them. Germline CDR1 is MNHEY and CDR2 is SVGAGI. The CDR3 sequence is 12 residues long. CDR3 sequence reads: CASSTVNYGYTF. For the CDR3, the DNA is TGTGCCAGCAGTACAGTTAACTATGGCTACACCTTC.

This clone was picked up one time. This CDR3 is CASSLGGRTGELFF. The CDR3 coding sequence is TGCGCCAGCAGCTTGGGAGGGAGGACCGGGGAGCTGTTTTTT. The rearrangement links TRBV5-1 to TRBJ2-2; D is perhaps TRBD2 (6 bases). In germline, CDR1 is SGHRS, CDR2 YFSETQ. The V and J ends lost 0 bases and 5 bases respectively, with 8 bases between them. The CDR3 is made up of 14 amino acids.

The sample holds one count of this clone. The J gene is TRBJ1-2, the V gene TRBV6-1, with D perhaps matching TRBD1 (5 bases). Deletions cut 1 base from V and 0 bases from J, with 9 bases between. The germline V gene encodes CDR1 MNHNS and CDR2 SASEGT. CDR3 size: 15 residues. The CDR3 reads CASSEEKGPNYGYTF. CDR3 bases: TGTGCCAGCAGTGAAGAGAAGGGGCCTAACTATGGCTACACCTTC.

CDR3 in DNA: TGTGCCAGCAGCCTCCGACAGGGGGCAGGCAATGAGCAGTTCTTC. Protein product: CASSLRQGAGNEQFF. V usage is TRBV7-3 and J usage is TRBJ2-1; 10 bases line up with TRBD1. Trimming cost V 5 bases and J 6 bases; bases outside gene matches: 7. Germline values: CDR1 SGHTA, CDR2 FQGTGA. This CDR3 comprises 15 residues.

V gene TRBV27 combines with J gene TRBJ2-5; D possibly corresponds to TRBD1 (6 bases). CDR3 length: 15 amino acids. The germline V gene encodes CDR1 MNHEY and CDR2 SMNVEV (reference sequence). Trimming took 0 bases from V and 1 from J, leaving 9 bases between them. The CDR3 sequence: CASSLSRGIQETQYF. CDR3 coding DNA: TGTGCCAGCAGTTTATCTAGGGGGATCCAAGAGACCCAGTACTTC.

The chain employs TRBV14 and TRBJ1-1; TRBD1 might be the D (5 bases). Trimming shortened V by 5 bases and J by 4 bases, and 17 bases separated the two germline ends. CDR1 is SGHDN, CDR2 FVKESK, per germline. The CDR3 loop spans 15 amino acids. The CDR3 coding sequence is TGTGCCAGCAGCGGTTGGGGGGTTGGAGGCACTGAAGCTTTCTTT. It specifies CASSGWGVGGTEAFF.

The V call is TRBV19, the J call TRBJ1-5, with D unresolved. The V gene's germline CDR1 is LNHDA and CDR2 SQIVND (reference sequence). V lost 3 bases, J lost 4 bases, and 4 bases lay in between. There are 12 residues in the CDR3. The CDR3 sequence is CASSIPNQPQHF. In nucleotides, the CDR3 is TGTGCCAGTAGTATCCCGAATCAGCCCCAGCATTTT.

This clone was seen a single time. The V call is TRBV4-2, the J call TRBJ2-5; D perhaps matches TRBD2 (5 bases). The CDR3 runs 16 residues. Looked up from germline, CDR1 is LGHNA and CDR2 is YNFKEQ. V was pared by 2 bases and J by 1 base, with 14 bases between. The CDR3 sequence is CASSQRAGLSQETQYF. In DNA form, the CDR3 reads TGTGCCAGCAGCCAACGGGCCGGACTGTCCCAAGAGACCCAGTACTTC.